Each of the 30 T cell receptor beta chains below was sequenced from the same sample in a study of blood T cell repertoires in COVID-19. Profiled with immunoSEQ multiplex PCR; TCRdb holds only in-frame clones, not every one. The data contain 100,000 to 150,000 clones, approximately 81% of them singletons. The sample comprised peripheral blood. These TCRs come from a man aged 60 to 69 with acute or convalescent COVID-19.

Here the CDR3 DNA reads TGTGCCAGCAGTTATAGGGTAGGGAGCTATGGCTACACCTTC. Translated: CASSYRVGSYGYTF. The chain has TRBV28 and TRBJ1-2; D not certain. Germline values: CDR1 MDHEN, CDR2 SYDVKM. The CDR3 loop spans 14 amino acids. The V gene lost 4 bases and the J gene lost 4 bases, with 13 bases spanning the gap.

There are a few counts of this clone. CDR3 coding DNA: TGTGCCAGCCTGCCGCCTACAGGGACGGTTAAATCTGGGGCCAACGTCCTGACTTTC. This gives the protein CASLPPTGTVKSGANVLTF. The genes are TRBV7-9 and TRBJ2-6; possibly TRBD1 for D (6 bases). The length of the CDR3 is 19 residues. V was shortened by 8 bases and J by 1 base, with 24 bases between the two germline ends. Germline CDR1 is SEHNR and CDR2 is FQNEAQ (reference sequence). The full variable domain, rest sourced from reference TRBV7-9 and TRBJ2-6, is DTGVSQNPRHKITKRGQNVTFRCDPISEHNRLYWYRQTLGQGPEFLTYFQNEAQLEKSRLLSDRFSAERPKGSFSTLEIQRTEQGDSAMYLCASLPPTGTVKSGANVLTFGAGSRLTVL.

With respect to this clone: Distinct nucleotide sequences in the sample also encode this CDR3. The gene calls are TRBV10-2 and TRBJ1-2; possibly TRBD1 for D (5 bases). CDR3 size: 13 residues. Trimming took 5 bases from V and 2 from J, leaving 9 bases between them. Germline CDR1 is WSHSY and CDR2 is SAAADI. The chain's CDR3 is CASSRTGNYGYTF. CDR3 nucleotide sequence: TGCGCCAGCAGTCGTACAGGAAACTATGGCTACACCTTC.

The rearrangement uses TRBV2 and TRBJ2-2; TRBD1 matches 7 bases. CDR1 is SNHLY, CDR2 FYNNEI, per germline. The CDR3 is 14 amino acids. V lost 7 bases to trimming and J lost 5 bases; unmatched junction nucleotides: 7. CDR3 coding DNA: TGTGCCAGCAAAGGGACAGCCGGAACCGGGGAGCTGTTTTTT. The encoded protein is CASKGTAGTGELFF.

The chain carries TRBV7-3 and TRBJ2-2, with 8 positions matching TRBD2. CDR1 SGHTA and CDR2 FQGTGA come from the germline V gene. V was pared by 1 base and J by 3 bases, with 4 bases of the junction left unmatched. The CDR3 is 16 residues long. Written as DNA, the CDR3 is TGTGCCAGCAGCTTAAGTATCGGGAGGGACACCGGGGAGCTGTTTTTT. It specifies CASSLSIGRDTGELFF.

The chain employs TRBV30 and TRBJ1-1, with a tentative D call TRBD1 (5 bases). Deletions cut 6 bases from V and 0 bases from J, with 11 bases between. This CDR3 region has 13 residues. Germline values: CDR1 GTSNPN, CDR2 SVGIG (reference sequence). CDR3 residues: CACHLGLNTEAFF. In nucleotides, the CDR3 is TGTGCCTGCCATCTGGGGCTGAACACTGAAGCTTTCTTT.

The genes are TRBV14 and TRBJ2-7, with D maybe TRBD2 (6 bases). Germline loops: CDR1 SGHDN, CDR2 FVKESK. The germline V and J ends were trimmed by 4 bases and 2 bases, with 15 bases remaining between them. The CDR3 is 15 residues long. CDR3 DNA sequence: TGTGCCAGCAGCCCACGGGGAGGCCTGCCCTACGAGCAGTACTTC. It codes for CASSPRGGLPYEQYF.

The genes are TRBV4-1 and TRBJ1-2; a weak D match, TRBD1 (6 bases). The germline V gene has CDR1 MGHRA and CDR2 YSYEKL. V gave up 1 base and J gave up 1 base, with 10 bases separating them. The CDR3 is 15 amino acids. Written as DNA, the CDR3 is TGCGCCAGCAGCCAAGGAGGGGGTTATAACTATGGCTACACCTTC. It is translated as CASSQGGGYNYGYTF.

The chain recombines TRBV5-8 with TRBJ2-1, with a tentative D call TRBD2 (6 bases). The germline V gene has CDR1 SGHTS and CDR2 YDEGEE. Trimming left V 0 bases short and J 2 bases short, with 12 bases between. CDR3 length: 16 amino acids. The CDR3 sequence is CASSLDTGEPYNEQFF. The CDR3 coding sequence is TGTGCCAGCAGCTTGGATACGGGAGAGCCCTACAATGAGCAGTTCTTC.

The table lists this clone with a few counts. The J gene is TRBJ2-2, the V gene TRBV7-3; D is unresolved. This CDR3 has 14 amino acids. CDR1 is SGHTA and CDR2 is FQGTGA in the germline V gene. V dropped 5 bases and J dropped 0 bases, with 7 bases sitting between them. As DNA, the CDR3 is TGTGCCAGCAGCCCTCAGTCGAACACCGGGGAGCTGTTTTTT. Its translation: CASSPQSNTGELFF.

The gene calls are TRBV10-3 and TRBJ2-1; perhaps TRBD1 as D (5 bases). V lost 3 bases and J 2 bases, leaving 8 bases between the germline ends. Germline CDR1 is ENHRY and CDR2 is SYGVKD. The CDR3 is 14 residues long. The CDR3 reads CAISDRDTYNEQFF. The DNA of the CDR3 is TGTGCCATCAGTGACAGGGATACCTACAATGAGCAGTTCTTC.

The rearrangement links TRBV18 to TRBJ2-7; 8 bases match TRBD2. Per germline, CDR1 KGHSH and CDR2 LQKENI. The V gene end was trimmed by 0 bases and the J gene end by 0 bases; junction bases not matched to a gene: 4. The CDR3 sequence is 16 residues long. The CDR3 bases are TGTGCCAGCTCACCACCGAATAGCGGGACCTCCTACGAGCAGTACTTC. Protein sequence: CASSPPNSGTSYEQYF.

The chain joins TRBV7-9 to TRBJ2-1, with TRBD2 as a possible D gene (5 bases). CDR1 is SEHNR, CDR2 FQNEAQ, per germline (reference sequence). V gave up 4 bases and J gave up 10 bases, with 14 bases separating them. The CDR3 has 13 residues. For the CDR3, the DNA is TGTGCCAGCAGCTCATCGCTAGCAATAGAGCAGTTCTTC. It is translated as CASSSSLAIEQFF.

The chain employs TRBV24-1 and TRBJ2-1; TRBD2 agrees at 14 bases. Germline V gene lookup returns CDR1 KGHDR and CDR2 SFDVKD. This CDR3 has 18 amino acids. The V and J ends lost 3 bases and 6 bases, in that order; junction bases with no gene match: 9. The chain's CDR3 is CATSDPEPTSGRGNEQFF. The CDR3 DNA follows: TGTGCCACCAGTGATCCTGAGCCGACTAGCGGGAGGGGCAATGAGCAGTTCTTC.

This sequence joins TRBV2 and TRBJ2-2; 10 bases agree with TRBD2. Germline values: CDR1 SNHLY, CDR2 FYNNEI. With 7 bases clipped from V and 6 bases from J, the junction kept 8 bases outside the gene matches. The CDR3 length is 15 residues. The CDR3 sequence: CASNPLAGVSGELFF. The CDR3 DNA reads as TGTGCCAGCAACCCCCTAGCGGGAGTATCCGGGGAGCTGTTTTTT.

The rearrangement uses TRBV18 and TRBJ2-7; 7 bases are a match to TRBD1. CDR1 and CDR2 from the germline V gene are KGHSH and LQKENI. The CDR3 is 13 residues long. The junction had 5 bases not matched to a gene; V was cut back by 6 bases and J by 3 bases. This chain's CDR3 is CASSWDSHYEQYF. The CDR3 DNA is TGTGCCAGCTCCTGGGACAGTCACTACGAGCAGTACTTC.

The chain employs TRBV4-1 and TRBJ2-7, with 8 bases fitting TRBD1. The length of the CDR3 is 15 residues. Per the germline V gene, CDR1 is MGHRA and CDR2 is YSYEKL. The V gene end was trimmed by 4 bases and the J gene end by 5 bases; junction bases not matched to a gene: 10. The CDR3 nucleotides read TGCGCCAGCAGCCTTTTCGGCAGGGGGCTTGACGAGCAGTACTTC. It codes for CASSLFGRGLDEQYF.

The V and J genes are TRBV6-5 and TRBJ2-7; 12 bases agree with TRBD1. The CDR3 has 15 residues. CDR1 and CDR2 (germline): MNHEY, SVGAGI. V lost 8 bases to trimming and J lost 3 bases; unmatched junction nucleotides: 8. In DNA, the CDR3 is TGTGCCAGCGGGGGACAGGGGGCTTCGGACTACGAGCAGTACTTC. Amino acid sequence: CASGGQGASDYEQYF.

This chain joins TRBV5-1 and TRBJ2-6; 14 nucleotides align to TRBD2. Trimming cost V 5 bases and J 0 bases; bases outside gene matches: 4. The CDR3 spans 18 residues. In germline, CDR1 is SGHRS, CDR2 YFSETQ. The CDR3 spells CASRPGTSGSSGANVLTF. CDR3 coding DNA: TGCGCCAGCAGACCCGGGACTAGCGGGAGCTCTGGGGCCAACGTCCTGACTTTC. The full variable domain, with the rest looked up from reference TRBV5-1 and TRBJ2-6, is KAGVTQTPRYLIKTRGQQVTLSCSPISGHRSVSWYQQTPGQGLQFLFEYFSETQRNKGNFPGRFSGRQFSNSRSEMNVSTLELGDSALYLCASRPGTSGSSGANVLTFGAGSRLTVL.

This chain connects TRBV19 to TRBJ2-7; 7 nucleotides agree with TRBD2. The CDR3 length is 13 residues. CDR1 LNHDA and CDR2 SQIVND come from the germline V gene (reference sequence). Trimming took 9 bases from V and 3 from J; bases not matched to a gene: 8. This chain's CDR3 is CASDAGVGYEQYF. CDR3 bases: TGTGCCAGCGACGCGGGGGTGGGCTACGAGCAGTACTTC.

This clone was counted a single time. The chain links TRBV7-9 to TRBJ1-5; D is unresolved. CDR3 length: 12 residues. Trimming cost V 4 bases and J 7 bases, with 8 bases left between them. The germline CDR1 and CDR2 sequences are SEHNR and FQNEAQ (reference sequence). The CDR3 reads CASSSTSQPQHF. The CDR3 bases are TGTGCCAGCAGCTCTACTTCCCAGCCCCAGCATTTT.

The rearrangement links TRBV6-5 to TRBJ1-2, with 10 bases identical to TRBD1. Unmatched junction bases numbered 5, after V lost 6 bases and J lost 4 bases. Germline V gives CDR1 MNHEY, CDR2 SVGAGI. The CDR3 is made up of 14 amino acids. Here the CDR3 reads CASSPRTGGYGYTF. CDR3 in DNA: TGTGCCAGCAGCCCGCGGACAGGGGGCTATGGCTACACCTTC.

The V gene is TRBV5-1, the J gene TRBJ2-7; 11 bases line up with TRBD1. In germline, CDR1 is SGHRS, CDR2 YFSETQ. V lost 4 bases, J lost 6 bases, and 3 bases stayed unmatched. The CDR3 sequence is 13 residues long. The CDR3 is CASSIGTGGEQYF. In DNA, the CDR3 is TGCGCCAGCAGCATCGGGACAGGGGGCGAGCAGTACTTC.

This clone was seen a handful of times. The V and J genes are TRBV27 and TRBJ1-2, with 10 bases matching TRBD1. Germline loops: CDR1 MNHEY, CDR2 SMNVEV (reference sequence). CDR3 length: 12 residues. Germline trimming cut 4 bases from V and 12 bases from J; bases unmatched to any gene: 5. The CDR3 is CASSSRTGGHTF. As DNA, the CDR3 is TGTGCCAGCAGTTCCAGGACAGGGGGGCACACCTTC.

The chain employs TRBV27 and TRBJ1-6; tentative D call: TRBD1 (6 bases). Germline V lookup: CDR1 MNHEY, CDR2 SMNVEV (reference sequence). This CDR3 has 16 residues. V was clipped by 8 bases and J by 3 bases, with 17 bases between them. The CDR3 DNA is TGTGCCAGCGGGGGGGCTTGGGGATTCTATAATTCACCCCTCCACTTT. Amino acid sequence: CASGGAWGFYNSPLHF.

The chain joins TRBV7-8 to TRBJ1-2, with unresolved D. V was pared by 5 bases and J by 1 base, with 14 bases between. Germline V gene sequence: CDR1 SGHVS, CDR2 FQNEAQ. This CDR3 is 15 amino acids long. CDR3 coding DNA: TGTGCCAGCAGCCCCAATCGGCGGGGTAACTATGGCTACACCTTC. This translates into CASSPNRRGNYGYTF. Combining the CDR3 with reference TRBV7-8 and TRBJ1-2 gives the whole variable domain GAGVSQSPRYKVAKRGQDVALRCDPISGHVSLFWYQQALGQGPEFLTYFQNEAQLDKSGLPSDRFFAERPEGSVSTLKIQRTQQEDSAVYLCASSPNRRGNYGYTFGSGTRLTVV.

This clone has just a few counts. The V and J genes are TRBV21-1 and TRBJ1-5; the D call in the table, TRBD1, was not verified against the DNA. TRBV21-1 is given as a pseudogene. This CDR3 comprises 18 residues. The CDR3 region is CASSKGRAGGTLNQPQHF. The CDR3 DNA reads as TGTGCCAGCAGCAAAGGAAGAGCAGGGGGCACTCTCAATCAGCCCCAGCATTTT.

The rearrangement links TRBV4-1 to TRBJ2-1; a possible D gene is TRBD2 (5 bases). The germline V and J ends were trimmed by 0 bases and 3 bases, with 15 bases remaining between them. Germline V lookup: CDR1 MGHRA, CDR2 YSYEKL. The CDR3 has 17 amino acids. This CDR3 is CASSQEERAPLYNEQFF. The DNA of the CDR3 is TGCGCCAGCAGCCAAGAAGAGAGGGCTCCTCTCTACAATGAGCAGTTCTTC.

The CDR3 reads CASSSGTQQITDTQYF. CDR3 sequence (DNA): TGCGCCAGCAGCTCCGGGACACAACAAATCACAGATACGCAGTATTTT. The rearrangement links TRBV5-1 to TRBJ2-3; D may be TRBD1 (6 bases). Trimming took 3 bases from V and 2 from J, leaving 16 bases between them. The CDR3 runs 16 residues. Germline CDR1 SGHRS, CDR2 YFSETQ.

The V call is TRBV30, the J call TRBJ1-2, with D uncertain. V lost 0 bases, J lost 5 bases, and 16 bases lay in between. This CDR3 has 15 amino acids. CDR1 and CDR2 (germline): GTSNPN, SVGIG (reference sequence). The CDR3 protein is CAWSVSGPAGYGYTF. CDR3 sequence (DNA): TGTGCCTGGAGTGTGTCCGGACCTGCGGGGTATGGCTACACCTTC.